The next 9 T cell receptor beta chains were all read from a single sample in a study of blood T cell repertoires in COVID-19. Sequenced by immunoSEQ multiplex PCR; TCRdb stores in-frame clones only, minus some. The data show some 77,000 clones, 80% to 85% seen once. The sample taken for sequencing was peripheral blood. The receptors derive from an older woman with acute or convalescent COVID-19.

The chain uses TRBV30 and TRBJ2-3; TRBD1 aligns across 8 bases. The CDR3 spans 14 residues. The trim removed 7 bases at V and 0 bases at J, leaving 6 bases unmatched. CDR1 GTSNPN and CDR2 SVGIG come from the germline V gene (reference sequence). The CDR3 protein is CAFDRGSSTDTQYF. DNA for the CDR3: TGTGCCTTTGACAGGGGATCTAGCACAGATACGCAGTATTTT.

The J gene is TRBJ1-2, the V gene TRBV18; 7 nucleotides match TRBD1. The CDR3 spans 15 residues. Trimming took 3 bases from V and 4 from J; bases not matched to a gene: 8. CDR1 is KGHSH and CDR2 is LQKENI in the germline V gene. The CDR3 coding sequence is TGTGCCAGCTCACCCTCGACAGGGAAGGGCTATGGCTACACCTTC. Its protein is CASSPSTGKGYGYTF.

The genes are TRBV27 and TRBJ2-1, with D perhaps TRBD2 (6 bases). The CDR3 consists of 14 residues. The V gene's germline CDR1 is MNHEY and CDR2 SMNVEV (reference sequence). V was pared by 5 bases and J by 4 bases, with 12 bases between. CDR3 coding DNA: TGTGCCAGCAGTCCGGGACTGCTATACAATGAGCAGTTCTTC. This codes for CASSPGLLYNEQFF.

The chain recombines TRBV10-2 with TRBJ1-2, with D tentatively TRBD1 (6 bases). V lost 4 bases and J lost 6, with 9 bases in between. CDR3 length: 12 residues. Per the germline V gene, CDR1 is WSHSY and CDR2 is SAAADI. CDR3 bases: TGCGCCAGCAGTGTAGGGGGAAATGGCTACACCTTC. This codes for CASSVGGNGYTF.

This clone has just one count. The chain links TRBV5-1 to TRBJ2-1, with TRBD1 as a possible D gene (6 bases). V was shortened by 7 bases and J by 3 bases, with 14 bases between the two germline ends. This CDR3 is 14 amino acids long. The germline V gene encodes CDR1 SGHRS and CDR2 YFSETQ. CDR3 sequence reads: CASGTRQVYNEQFF. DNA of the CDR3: TGCGCCAGCGGCACTCGACAGGTCTACAATGAGCAGTTCTTC.

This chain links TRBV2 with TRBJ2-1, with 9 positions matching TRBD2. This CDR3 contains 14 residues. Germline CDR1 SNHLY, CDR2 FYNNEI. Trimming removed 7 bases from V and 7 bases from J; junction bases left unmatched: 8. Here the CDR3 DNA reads TGTGCCAGCATGGTAGCGGGAGTAAGGAATGAGCAGTTCTTC. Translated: CASMVAGVRNEQFF. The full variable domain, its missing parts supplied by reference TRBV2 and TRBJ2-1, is EPEVTQTPSHQVTQMGQEVILRCVPISNHLYFYWYRQILGQKVEFLVSFYNNEISEKSEIFDDQFSVERPDGSNFTLKIRSTKLEDSAMYFCASMVAGVRNEQFFGPGTRLTVL.

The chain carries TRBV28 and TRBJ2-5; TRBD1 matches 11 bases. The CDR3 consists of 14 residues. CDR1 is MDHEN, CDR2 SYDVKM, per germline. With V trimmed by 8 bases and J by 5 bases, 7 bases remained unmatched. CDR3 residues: CASFGQGAGETQYF. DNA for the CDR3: TGTGCCAGCTTCGGACAGGGGGCGGGGGAGACCCAGTACTTC.

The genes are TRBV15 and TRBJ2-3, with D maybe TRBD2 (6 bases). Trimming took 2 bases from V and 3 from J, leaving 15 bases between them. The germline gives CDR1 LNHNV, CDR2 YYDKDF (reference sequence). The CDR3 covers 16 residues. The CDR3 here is CATSRSPGEATDTQYF. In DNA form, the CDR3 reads TGTGCCACCAGCAGATCCCCGGGAGAGGCTACAGATACGCAGTATTTT.

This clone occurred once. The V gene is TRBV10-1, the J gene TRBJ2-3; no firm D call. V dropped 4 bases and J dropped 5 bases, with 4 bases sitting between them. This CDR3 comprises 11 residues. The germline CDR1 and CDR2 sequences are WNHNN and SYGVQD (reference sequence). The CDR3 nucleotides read TGCGCCAGCAGTGGTAGAGATACGCAGTATTTT. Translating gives CASSGRDTQYF.